The clone carrying this T cell receptor beta chain was observed a handful of times. Its matching antigen is unknown. Using RNA transcripts as the source, TCR beta CDR3 regions were amplified. Initially, a first-round RT-PCR of the TCR CDR3 employed the HTBI primer set. From the multiplex PCR reads, TCRdb called clonotypes with MiXCR, one entry per CDR3 protein. This table holds 300,000 to 450,000 distinct CDR3 sequences, approximately 15% found once. Hyperthyroidism in the patients, aged 18 to 65, was newly diagnosed and under 2 months in duration. The PBMCs studied were ones that came from about 9.9 ml fresh peripheral blood. From germline, CDR1 is SGHKS and CDR2 YYEKEE (reference sequence). The CDR3 spans 18 residues. The J segment lost 0 bases and the V segment lost 3 bases, leaving 8 bases of the junction unmatched. This entry comes from a study of T cells in Graves' hyperthyroidism and ophthalmopathy.

Whole-study results and caveats: Most thyroid-expanded clonotypes above 0.001 were also found in blood.

Input material: blood. The rearrangement joins TRBV5-5 to TRBJ2-3; 12 nucleotides line up with TRBD2. The sequence derives from a woman younger than 35 with Graves' hyperthyroidism that later progressed to Graves' ophthalmopathy. The CDR3 nucleotides read TGTGCCAGCAGCTCCGGGACTAGCGGGCCTCCGAGCACAGATACGCAGTATTTT. Its translation: CASSSGTSGPPSTDTQYF. Variable domain in full (rest from reference TRBV5-5 and TRBJ2-3): DAGVTQSPTHLIKTRGQQVTLRCSPISGHKSVSWYQQVLGQGPQFIFQYYEKEERGRGNFPDRFSARQFPNYSSELNVNALLLGDSALYLCASSSGTSGPPSTDTQYFGPGTRLTVL.